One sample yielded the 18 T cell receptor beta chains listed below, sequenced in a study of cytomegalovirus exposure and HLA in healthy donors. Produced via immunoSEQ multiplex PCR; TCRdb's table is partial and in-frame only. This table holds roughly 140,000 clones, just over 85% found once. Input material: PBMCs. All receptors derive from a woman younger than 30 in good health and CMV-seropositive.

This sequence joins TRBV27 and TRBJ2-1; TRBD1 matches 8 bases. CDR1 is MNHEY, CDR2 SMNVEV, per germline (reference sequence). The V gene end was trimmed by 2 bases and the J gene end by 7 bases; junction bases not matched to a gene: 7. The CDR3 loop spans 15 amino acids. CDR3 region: CASSLMTGVGNEQFF. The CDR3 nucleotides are TGTGCCAGCAGTTTAATGACAGGGGTAGGTAATGAGCAGTTCTTC.

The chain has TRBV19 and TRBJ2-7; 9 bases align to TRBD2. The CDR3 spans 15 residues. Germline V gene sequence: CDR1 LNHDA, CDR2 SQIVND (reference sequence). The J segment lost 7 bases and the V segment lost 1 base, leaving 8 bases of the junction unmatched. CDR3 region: CASSIGRSGGQEQYF. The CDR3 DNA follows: TGTGCCAGTAGTATAGGTAGAAGCGGGGGGCAGGAGCAGTACTTC.

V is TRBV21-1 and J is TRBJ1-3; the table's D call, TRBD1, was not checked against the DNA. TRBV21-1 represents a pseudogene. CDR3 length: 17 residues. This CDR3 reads CASSNDTGKKGGNTIYF. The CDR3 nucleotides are TGTGCCAGCAGCAACGATACAGGGAAGAAGGGTGGAAACACCATATATTTT.

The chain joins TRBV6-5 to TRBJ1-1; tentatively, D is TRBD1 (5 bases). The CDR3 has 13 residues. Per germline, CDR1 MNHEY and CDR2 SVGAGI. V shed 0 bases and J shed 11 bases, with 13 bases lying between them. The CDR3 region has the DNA TGTGCCAGCAGTTACTCGAGAAAAGGGGTTGCTTTCTTT. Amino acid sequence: CASSYSRKGVAFF.

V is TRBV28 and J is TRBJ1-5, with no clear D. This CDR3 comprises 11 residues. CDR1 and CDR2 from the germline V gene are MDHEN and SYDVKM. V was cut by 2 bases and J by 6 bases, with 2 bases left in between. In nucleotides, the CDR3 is TGTGCCAGCAGTTTACGTCAGCCCCAGCATTTT. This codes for CASSLRQPQHF.

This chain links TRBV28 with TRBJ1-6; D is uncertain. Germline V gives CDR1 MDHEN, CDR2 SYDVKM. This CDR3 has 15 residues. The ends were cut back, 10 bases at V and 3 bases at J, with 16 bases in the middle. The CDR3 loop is CATHETGGYNSPLHF. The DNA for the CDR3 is TGTGCCACCCACGAAACTGGTGGCTATAATTCACCCCTCCACTTT.

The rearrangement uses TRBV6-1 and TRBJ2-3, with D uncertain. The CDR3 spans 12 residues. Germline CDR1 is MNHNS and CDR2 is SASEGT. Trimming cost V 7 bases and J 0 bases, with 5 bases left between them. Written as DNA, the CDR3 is TGTGCCAGCAAGCCTAGCACAGATACGCAGTATTTT. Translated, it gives CASKPSTDTQYF.

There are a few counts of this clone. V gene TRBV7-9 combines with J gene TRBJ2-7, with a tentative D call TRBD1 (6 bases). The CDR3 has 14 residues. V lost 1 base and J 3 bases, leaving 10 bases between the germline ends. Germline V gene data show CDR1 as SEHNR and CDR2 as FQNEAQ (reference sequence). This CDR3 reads CASSLDGRGYEQYF. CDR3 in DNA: TGTGCCAGCAGCTTAGACGGCAGGGGCTACGAGCAGTACTTC.

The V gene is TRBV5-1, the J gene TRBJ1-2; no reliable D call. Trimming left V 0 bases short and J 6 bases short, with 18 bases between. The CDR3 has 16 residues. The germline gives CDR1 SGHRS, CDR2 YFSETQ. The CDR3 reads CASSLGFGRGPDGYTF. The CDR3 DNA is TGCGCCAGCAGCTTGGGGTTTGGTCGCGGTCCCGATGGCTACACCTTC.

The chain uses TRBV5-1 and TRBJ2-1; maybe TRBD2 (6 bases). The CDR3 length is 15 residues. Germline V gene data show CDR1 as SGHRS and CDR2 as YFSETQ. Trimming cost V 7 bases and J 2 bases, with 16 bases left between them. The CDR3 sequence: CASGKEGETYNEQFF. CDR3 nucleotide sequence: TGCGCCAGCGGCAAGGAGGGAGAAACCTACAATGAGCAGTTCTTC. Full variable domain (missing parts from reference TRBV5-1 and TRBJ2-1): KAGVTQTPRYLIKTRGQQVTLSCSPISGHRSVSWYQQTPGQGLQFLFEYFSETQRNKGNFPGRFSGRQFSNSRSEMNVSTLELGDSALYLCASGKEGETYNEQFFGPGTRLTVL.

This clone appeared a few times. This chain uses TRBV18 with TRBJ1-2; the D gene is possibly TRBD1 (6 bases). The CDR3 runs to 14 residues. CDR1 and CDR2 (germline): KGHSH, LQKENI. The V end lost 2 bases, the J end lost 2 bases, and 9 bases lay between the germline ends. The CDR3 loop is CASSPGGANYGYTF. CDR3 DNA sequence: TGTGCCAGCTCACCAGGGGGGGCAAACTATGGCTACACCTTC.

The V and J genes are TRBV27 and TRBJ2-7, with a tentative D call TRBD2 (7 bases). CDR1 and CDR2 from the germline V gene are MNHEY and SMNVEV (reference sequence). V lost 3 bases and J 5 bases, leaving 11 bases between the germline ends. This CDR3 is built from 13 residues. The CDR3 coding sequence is TGTGCCAGCAGTTTTCGGGGGGCCGACGAGCAGTACTTC. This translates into CASSFRGADEQYF.

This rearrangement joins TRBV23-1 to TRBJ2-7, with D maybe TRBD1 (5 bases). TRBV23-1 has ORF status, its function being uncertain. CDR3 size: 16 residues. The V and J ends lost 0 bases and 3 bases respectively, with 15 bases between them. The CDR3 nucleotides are TGCGCCAGCAGTCAATCCGCCAGGGCCCCCTTCTACGAGCAGTACTTC. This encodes CASSQSARAPFYEQYF.

CDR3 region: CASSLQGPNTGELFF. The CDR3 nucleotides read TGTGCCAGCAGCTTACAGGGGCCAAACACCGGGGAGCTGTTTTTT. The rearrangement links TRBV7-3 to TRBJ2-2, with D perhaps matching TRBD1 (6 bases). Germline CDR1 SGHTA, CDR2 FQGTGA. Trimming pared 2 bases from V and 2 bases from J, leaving 9 bases between. The CDR3 runs 15 residues.

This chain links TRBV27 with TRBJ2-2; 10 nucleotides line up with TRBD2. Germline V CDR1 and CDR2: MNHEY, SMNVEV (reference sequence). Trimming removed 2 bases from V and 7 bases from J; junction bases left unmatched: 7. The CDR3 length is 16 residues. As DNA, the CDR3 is TGTGCCAGCAGTTTAGAAAGCGGGGGGGCCTTCGGGGAGCTGTTTTTT. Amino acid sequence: CASSLESGGAFGELFF.

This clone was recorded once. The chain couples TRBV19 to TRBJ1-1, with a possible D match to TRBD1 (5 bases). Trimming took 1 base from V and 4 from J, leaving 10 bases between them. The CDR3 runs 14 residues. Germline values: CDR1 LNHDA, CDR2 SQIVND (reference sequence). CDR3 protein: CASSIGRRGTEAFF. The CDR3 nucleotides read TGTGCCAGTAGTATAGGTAGGAGGGGCACTGAAGCTTTCTTT.

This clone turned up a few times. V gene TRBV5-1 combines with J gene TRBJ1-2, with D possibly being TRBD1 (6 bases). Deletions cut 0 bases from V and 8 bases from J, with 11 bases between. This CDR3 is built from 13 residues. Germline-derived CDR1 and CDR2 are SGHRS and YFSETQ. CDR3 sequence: CASSLVRGEGYTF. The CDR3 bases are TGCGCCAGCAGCTTGGTCAGGGGTGAAGGCTACACCTTC.

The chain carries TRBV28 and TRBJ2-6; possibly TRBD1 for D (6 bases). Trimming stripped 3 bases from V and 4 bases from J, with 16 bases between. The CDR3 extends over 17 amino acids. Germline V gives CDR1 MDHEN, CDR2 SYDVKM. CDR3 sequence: CASSFVQGQPGANVLTF. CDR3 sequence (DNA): TGTGCCAGCAGTTTCGTACAGGGCCAACCCGGGGCCAACGTCCTGACTTTC.